These 8 T cell receptor beta chains were sequenced from one sample in a study of CD8 T cells in ankylosing spondylitis. Regarding the study as a whole: Blood from ankylosing spondylitis patients appeared to carry a characteristic eight-variant TCR beta motif.

Their antigens are not known. TCRdb reanalysed the 5' RACE reads using MiXCR and keeps one entry per CDR3 protein. The top ten hold roughly a fifth of the sample, which has some 700,000 distinct CDR3 sequences, 19% seen once. Input material: blood, either unsorted or a sorted T cell fraction (not recorded which). These receptors were taken from a male donor with ankylosing spondylitis.

The chain is built from TRBV28 and TRBJ2-7, with D uncertain. With 7 bases removed from V and 0 bases from J, the gap between germline ends came to 10 bases. This CDR3 is 13 amino acids long. CDR1 MDHEN and CDR2 SYDVKM come from the germline V gene. The CDR3 region has the DNA TGTGCCAGCAACTCCGGCCTCTCCTACGAGCAGTACTTC. This encodes CASNSGLSYEQYF.

As regards this clonotype: Relative to the germline gene, one junction end is altered; a read error may explain this. V usage is TRBV28 and J usage is TRBJ1-1; no reliable D call. Germline V gene sequence: CDR1 MDHEN, CDR2 SYDVKM. This CDR3 spans 11 amino acids. Here the CDR3 DNA reads TGTGCCAGCAGTTCTCTCTCGACACCCCTCTTT. Protein: CASSSLSTPLF.

This clonotype appeared a few times. The chain has TRBV5-5 and TRBJ2-1; 11 positions match TRBD2. The CDR3 runs 17 residues. V shed 0 bases and J 0 bases; nucleotides not matched to a gene: 2. Germline-derived CDR1 and CDR2 are SGHKS and YYEKEE (reference sequence). Here the CDR3 DNA reads TGTGCCAGCAGCTTGGGACTAGCGGGGCCCTCCTACAATGAGCAGTTCTTC. Translation: CASSLGLAGPSYNEQFF.

This rearrangement joins TRBV18 to TRBJ2-7; D call uncertain. The CDR3 spans 13 residues. The germline V gene has CDR1 KGHSH and CDR2 LQKENI. The germline V and J ends were trimmed by 8 bases and 2 bases, with 13 bases remaining between them. DNA for the CDR3: TGTGCCAGCACGGACCGAGAACCCTACGAGCAGTACTTC. Translating it yields CASTDREPYEQYF.

The genes are TRBV11-2 and TRBJ2-4; possible D gene TRBD2, 6 bases. V lost 0 bases to trimming and J lost 1 base, with 13 bases between them. Germline V gene lookup returns CDR1 SGHAT and CDR2 FQNNGV. This CDR3 comprises 17 residues. The CDR3 sequence: CASSLDIGGRAKNIQYF. The CDR3 DNA reads TGTGCCAGCAGCTTAGATATCGGGGGTCGTGCCAAAAACATTCAGTACTTC.

This clonotype was recorded at least ten times. The V call is TRBV7-8, the J call TRBJ2-1, with D perhaps matching TRBD2 (6 bases). Between the trimmed V and J ends, which lost 0 bases and 1 base, there was a span of 10 bases. This CDR3 spans 16 amino acids. Per the germline V gene, CDR1 is SGHVS and CDR2 is FQNEAQ. In DNA form, the CDR3 reads TGTGCCAGCAGCTTAGCCCCTGGGGGGTCCTACAATGAGCAGTTCTTC. Residues: CASSLAPGGSYNEQFF.

The chain is built from TRBV29-1 and TRBJ2-7; 8 bases fit TRBD2. Germline V lookup: CDR1 SQVTM, CDR2 ANQGSEA. CDR3 length: 16 amino acids. V shed 1 base, J shed 2 bases, and the junction held 10 bases outside the gene matches. CDR3 in amino acids: CSVEGVRGGGTYEQYF. CDR3 bases: TGCAGCGTTGAAGGAGTACGGGGGGGAGGAACCTACGAGCAGTACTTC.

In its sample, this clonotype was seen a few times. V is TRBV25-1 and J is TRBJ2-1; TRBD2 matches 9 bases. After removal of 2 bases from V and 0 bases from J, the junction contained 2 bases not matched to a gene. The CDR3 length is 16 residues. CDR1 and CDR2 (germline): MGHDK, SYGVNS. CDR3 residues: CASSERGRASYNEQFF. The DNA for the CDR3 is TGTGCCAGCAGTGAACGCGGGAGGGCCTCCTACAATGAGCAGTTCTTC.